The rows below give T cell receptor beta chains drawn from one sample of a study of shared clonotypes between healthy human individuals. Only in-frame clones appear in the TCRdb table, and some are missing; sequencing was by immunoSEQ multiplex PCR. Of 750,000 to 1,000,000 clones in the sample, over 90% are singletons; the top ten hold around 24%. Sequenced: naive CD8+ T cells sorted from blood. These TCRs come from a man younger than 45 in good health. Both conserved end residues are part of each CDR3. The D gene is left open where the match is weak. Part of the rows lack a size; the others show once, few, many or a class for expanded clones.

TRBD1	NA	TRBV4-3	TRBJ2-7	CASSQVPGGTYEQYF	TGCGCCAGCAGCCAAGTCCCAGGGGGCACCTACGAGCAGTACTTC
NA	NA	TRBV11-1	TRBJ2-1	CASSNDFPEQFF	TGTGCCAGCAGCAACGATTTTCCTGAGCAGTTCTTC
NA	NA	TRBV5-4	TRBJ2-3	CASSLEQGLTDTQYF	TGTGCCAGCAGCTTGGAACAGGGACTCACAGATACGCAGTATTTT
NA	NA	TRBV7-9	TRBJ2-1	CASGGNEQFF	TGTGCCAGCGGGGGGAATGAGCAGTTCTTC
NA	NA	TRBV6-5	TRBJ2-5	CASRQQETQYF	TGTGCCAGCAGACAACAAGAGACCCAGTACTTC
TRBD2	NA	TRBV13	TRBJ2-7	CASSEGLAGASGEQYF	TGTGCCAGCAGCGAGGGACTAGCGGGAGCAAGCGGCGAGCAGTACTTC
NA	NA	TRBV28	TRBJ2-2	CASSWLRGELFF	TGTGCCAGCAGTTGGCTGCGAGGGGAGCTGTTTTTT
TRBD2	few	TRBV28	TRBJ2-7	CASSSGVSYEQYF	TGTGCCAGCAGTAGCGGGGTTTCCTACGAGCAGTACTTC
NA	once	TRBV10-2	TRBJ2-1	CASRVERRYYEQFF	TGCGCCAGCAGGGTCGAGCGCCGGTACTATGAGCAGTTCTTC
TRBD2	NA	TRBV30	TRBJ2-7	CAWAQGTSGSEQYF	TGTGCCTGGGCACAGGGGACTAGCGGTTCCGAGCAGTACTTC
TRBD1	NA	TRBV6-5	TRBJ1-2	CASSKQGARGGYTF	TGTGCCAGCAGTAAACAGGGGGCTCGTGGTGGCTACACCTTC
NA	NA	TRBV19	TRBJ2-1	CASSGAYNEQFF	TGTGCCAGTAGTGGGGCCTACAATGAGCAGTTCTTC
NA	NA	TRBV9	TRBJ1-3	CASRGSGNTIYF	TGTGCCAGCAGAGGCTCTGGAAACACCATATATTTT
TRBD2	NA	TRBV9	TRBJ2-1	CASSETSGRDEQFF	TGTGCCAGCAGCGAGACTAGCGGGAGGGATGAGCAGTTCTTC
NA	NA	TRBV27	TRBJ2-5	CASSIGGASETQYF	TGTGCCAGCAGTATAGGGGGGGCCAGTGAGACCCAGTACTTC
TRBD2	NA	TRBV18	TRBJ2-7	CASSPTGTSDEQYF	TGTGCCAGCTCGCCTACCGGGACTAGCGACGAGCAGTACTTC
NA	NA	TRBV5-4	TRBJ2-7	CASSLLPGGSYEQYF	TGTGCCAGCAGCTTGCTCCCCGGGGGTTCCTACGAGCAGTACTTC
NA	NA	TRBV6-5	TRBJ1-5	CASRPSDGNQPQHF	TGTGCCAGCAGACCCTCGGACGGTAATCAGCCCCAGCATTTT
NA	once	TRBV5-5	TRBJ2-3	CASSLGADSTDTQYF	TGTGCCAGCAGCTTAGGGGCAGACAGCACAGATACGCAGTATTTT
NA	NA	TRBV7-3	TRBJ1-1	CASSPLGGRNTEAFF	TGTGCCAGCAGCCCCTTAGGTGGGAGGAACACTGAAGCTTTCTTT
NA	NA	TRBV4-1	TRBJ2-7	CASSWDLPYEQYF	TGCGCCAGCAGTTGGGACCTTCCCTACGAGCAGTACTTC
NA	NA	TRBV6-5	TRBJ2-1	CAISPAQEDEQFF	TGTGCCATCTCCCCGGCCCAGGAGGATGAGCAGTTCTTC
NA	NA	TRBV7-6	TRBJ2-3	CASSSQGTDTQYF	TGTGCCAGCAGCTCGCAGGGGACAGATACGCAGTATTTT
NA	NA	TRBV10-1	TRBJ2-7	CASSEPGAPYEQYF	TGCGCCAGCAGTGAACCAGGAGCTCCCTACGAGCAGTACTTC
NA	once	TRBV5-3	TRBJ2-3	CARSPGTNF	TGTGCCAGAAGCCCGGGGACGAACTTT
TRBD2	NA	TRBV5-1	TRBJ2-7	CASSLSGMVYEQYF	TGCGCCAGCAGCTTAAGCGGGATGGTCTACGAGCAGTACTTC
NA	NA	TRBV7-9	TRBJ2-1	CASSLVTSNVGNEQFF	TGTGCCAGCAGCTTAGTGACCTCCAACGTGGGCAATGAGCAGTTCTTC
NA	NA	TRBV7-9	TRBJ1-1	CASSSRAYEAFF	TGTGCCAGCAGCTCGAGAGCCTATGAAGCTTTCTTT
TRBD1	NA	TRBV30	TRBJ2-2	CAWSVHQGAYTGELFF	TGTGCCTGGAGTGTACACCAGGGGGCCTACACCGGGGAGCTGTTTTTT
NA	NA	TRBV6-5	TRBJ1-1	CASSYGVVTEAFF	TGTGCCAGCAGTTATGGAGTGGTAACTGAAGCTTTCTTT
NA	NA	TRBV27	TRBJ2-2	CASSSISTGELFF	TGTGCCAGCAGTTCGATAAGTACCGGGGAGCTGTTTTTT
NA	NA	TRBV27	TRBJ2-1	CASSLSVRNNEQFF	TGTGCCAGCAGTTTATCAGTCCGGAACAATGAGCAGTTCTTC
TRBD1	NA	TRBV7-2	TRBJ1-2	CASSLGPTGEGGYTF	TGTGCCAGCAGCTTAGGACCGACAGGGGAGGGAGGCTACACCTTC
TRBD1	NA	TRBV19	TRBJ2-1	CASSIEGGQGDDEQFF	TGTGCCAGTAGTATAGAGGGGGGACAGGGTGACGACGAGCAGTTCTTC
NA	NA	TRBV7-9	TRBJ2-5	CASSLDELGETQYF	TGTGCCAGCAGCTTAGATGAGTTGGGAGAGACCCAGTACTTC
TRBD2	NA	TRBV29-1	TRBJ2-1	CSVVGLAGGSYNEQFF	TGCAGCGTTGTAGGACTAGCGGGAGGGTCCTACAATGAGCAGTTCTTC
TRBD2	NA	TRBV19	TRBJ2-1	CASTSGTSGDNEQFF	TGTGCCAGTACCTCCGGGACTAGCGGAGACAATGAGCAGTTCTTC
NA	NA	TRBV2	TRBJ2-5	CASRGETQYF	TGTGCCAGCAGGGGGGAGACCCAGTACTTC
NA	NA	TRBV5-1	TRBJ1-1	CASSPEGGRAEAFF	TGCGCCAGCAGCCCGGAGGGGGGACGGGCTGAAGCTTTCTTT
NA	NA	TRBV10-2	TRBJ1-4	CASSDPGHENEKLFF	TGCGCCAGCAGTGACCCGGGACACGAGAATGAAAAACTGTTTTTT
TRBD1	NA	TRBV7-9	TRBJ2-5	CASSLDRGVETQYF	TGTGCCAGCAGCTTGGACAGGGGGGTAGAGACCCAGTACTTC
NA	NA	TRBV4-3	TRBJ1-5	CASSPQLNQPQHF	TGCGCCAGCAGCCCCCAATTGAATCAGCCCCAGCATTTT
NA	NA	TRBV7-9	TRBJ2-7	CASSLGTLFYEQYF	TGTGCCAGCAGCCTCGGGACACTCTTCTACGAGCAGTACTTC
NA	NA	TRBV21-1	TRBJ2-2	CASSSEKGLANEHFTGELFF	TGTGCCAGCAGCAGCGAAAAAGGACTAGCGAACGAACATTTTACCGGGGAGCTGTTTTTT
NA	NA	TRBV19	TRBJ1-1	CASSIPMTGDTEAFF	TGTGCCAGTAGTATACCGATGACTGGGGACACTGAAGCTTTCTTT
TRBD1	NA	TRBV29-1	TRBJ2-1	CSGDRVNEQFF	TGCAGCGGCGACAGGGTGAATGAGCAGTTCTTC
NA	NA	TRBV7-6	TRBJ2-7	CASSLALGYEQYF	TGTGCCAGCAGCTTAGCTCTAGGCTACGAGCAGTACTTC
NA	once	TRBV14	TRBJ1-1	CASSQVATEAFF	TGTGCCAGCAGCCAAGTCGCCACTGAAGCTTTCTTT
TRBD1	NA	TRBV4-2	TRBJ2-7	CASSNQQGAVEQYF	TGTGCCAGCAGCAATCAACAGGGGGCTGTCGAGCAGTACTTC
TRBD2	once	TRBV4-1	TRBJ2-3	CASSQVLAGGSHRDTQYF	TGCGCCAGCAGCCAGGTCCTAGCGGGAGGGTCGCATAGGGATACGCAGTATTTT
NA	once	TRBV4-3	TRBJ1-1	CASSQGGQAGTEAFF	TGCGCCAGCAGCCAAGGTGGGCAGGCGGGGACTGAAGCTTTCTTT
NA	NA	TRBV28	TRBJ1-5	CASTRGINQPQHF	TGTGCCAGTACAAGGGGTATCAATCAGCCCCAGCATTTT